This T cell receptor (beta chain) comes out of a study of human T cells and chemical hapten exposure (dated by TCRdb to the early 2020s). With regard to the full study: Libraries were pooled for sequencing, and per-sample TCR yields varied mainly because of small differences in library volumes within the pool. For every blood RNA sample, sequencing covered both the TCR alpha and TCR beta chains. In alopecia patients, the study followed how the peripheral blood TCR repertoire changed in vivo over primary and secondary sensitization to diphenylcyclopropenone (DPC), a hapten. Paper-wide results and their limitations: DPC sensitization did not change how many TCRs were above 1 in 1000 frequency, and no evidence was found of alterations in global repertoire structure. After repeated subsampling, the strength of the expansion versus patch-test correlation and the threshold at which it became significant changed.

The CDR3 spans 16 residues, from the cysteine through the phenylalanine. Only the CDR3 part of the read is kept: 48 bases, read in frame from the first base. As encoded in the germline V gene (reference sequence), CDR1 is MNHNY while CDR2 is SVGAGI. V drops 5 bases and J drops 0 bases, leaving 14 bases in between. Ten or more counts support this clonotype. Its specific antigen is unknown. Per-base quality was not reported, and no clone a single base away is much larger than it. The meaning of the sample's time point label: healthy volunteer bleed at 6 weeks. Unfractionated whole blood was collected in Tempus Blood RNA tubes, and total RNA was extracted from that blood. A few healthy volunteers were used as TCR sequencing controls and were bled at day 0, 2 weeks and 6 weeks. The library relied on RACE. Instrument used: NextSeq 500. During library preparation, unique molecular identifiers were attached to individual cDNA molecules so that TCRs could be counted in a quantitative, reproducible way. Per the authors' processing: Samples had a median of roughly 98,000 TCRs, with a range from about 23,224 to 750,000. V, J and CDR3 annotation of the TCR reads was carried out using the Decombinator software suite. For PS versus PT1 abundance plots, all samples were subsampled to the same number of TCRs (28,000). Expanded TCRs were defined as absent before sensitization and observed at least eight times at the 2-week time point. TCRdb's own reprocessing of the public reads used fastp at Q25 and MiXCR and kept productive beta chains. One record per CDR3 amino acid sequence lists the most common genes and DNA. The V and J calls and clone size come from TCRdb's table, not from the authors' own analysis. For this sample there are tens of thousands of distinct CDR3 sequences; over 8.5% appear just once. The ten largest clones add up to more than 1.5% of the sample.

The clonotype comes from a male donor in good health. Some clones in this sample may be carry-over from other donors' samples. The receptor chain draws on TRBV6-6 and TRBJ1-5; perhaps TRBD1 is the D gene, with 6 bases matching. Sequencing input: whole blood. CDR3 protein: CASSVPTGRSNQPQHF. The DNA sequence is as follows: TGTGCCAGCAGTGTTCCGACAGGTCGTAGCAATCAGCCCCAGCATTTT.